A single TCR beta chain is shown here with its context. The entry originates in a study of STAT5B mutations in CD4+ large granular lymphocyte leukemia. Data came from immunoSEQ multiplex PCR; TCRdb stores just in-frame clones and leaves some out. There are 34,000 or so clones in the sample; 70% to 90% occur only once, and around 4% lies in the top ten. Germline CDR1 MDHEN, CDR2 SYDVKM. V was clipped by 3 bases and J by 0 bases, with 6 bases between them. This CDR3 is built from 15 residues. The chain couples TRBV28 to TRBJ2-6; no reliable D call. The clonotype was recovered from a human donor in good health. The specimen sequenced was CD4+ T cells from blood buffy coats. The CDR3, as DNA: TGTGCCAGCAGTTTGTGGGGCTCTGGGGCCAACGTCCTGACTTTC. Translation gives CASSLWGSGANVLTF.